This T cell receptor (beta chain) originates from a study of cytomegalovirus exposure and HLA in healthy donors. Study-level background: The 95 to 150 validation repertoires and the roughly 700 first-cohort repertoires shared a platform, a later analysis reported.

CDR3 length: 12 amino acids. After removal of 4 bases from V and 7 bases from J, the junction contained 0 bases not matched to a gene. CDR1 SGHRS and CDR2 YFSETQ come from the germline V gene. Some clones are missing from TCRdb's copy, which holds only in-frame ones; the method was immunoSEQ multiplex PCR. The sample yields 150,000 to 250,000 clones, 80% to 90% seen once. Worth noting for this clone: The same CDR3 also results from other DNA sequences found in this sample.

This sequence originates from a woman aged 25 to 39 in good health and CMV-seropositive. V usage is TRBV5-1 and J usage is TRBJ2-1; 9 bases are shared with TRBD2. Sequencing was performed on PBMCs. The CDR3 loop reads CASSLAGNEQFF. CDR3 DNA sequence: TGCGCCAGCAGCCTAGCGGGGAATGAGCAGTTCTTC.